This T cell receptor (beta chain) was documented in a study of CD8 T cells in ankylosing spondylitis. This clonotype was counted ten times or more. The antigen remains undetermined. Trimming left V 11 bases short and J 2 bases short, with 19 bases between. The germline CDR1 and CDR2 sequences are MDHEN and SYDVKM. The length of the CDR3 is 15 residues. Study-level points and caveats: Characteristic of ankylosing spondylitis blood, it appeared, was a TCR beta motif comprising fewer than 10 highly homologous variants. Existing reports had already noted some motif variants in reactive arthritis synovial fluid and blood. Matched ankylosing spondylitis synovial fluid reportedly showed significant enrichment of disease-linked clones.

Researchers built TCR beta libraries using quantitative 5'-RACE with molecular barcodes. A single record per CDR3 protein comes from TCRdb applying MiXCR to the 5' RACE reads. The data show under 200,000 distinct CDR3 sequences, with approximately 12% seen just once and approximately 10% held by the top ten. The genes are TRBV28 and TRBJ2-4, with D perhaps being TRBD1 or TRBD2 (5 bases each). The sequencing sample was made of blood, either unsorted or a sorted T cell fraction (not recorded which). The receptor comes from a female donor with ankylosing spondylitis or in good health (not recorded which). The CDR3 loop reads CAGGTVVGTKNIQYF. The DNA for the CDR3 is TGTGCCGGGGGTACAGTGGTTGGGACCAAAAACATTCAGTACTTC. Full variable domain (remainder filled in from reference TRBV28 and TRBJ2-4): DVKVTQSSRYLVKRTGEKVFLECVQDMDHENMFWYRQDPGLGLRLIYFSYDVKMKEKGDIPEGYSVSREKKERFSLILESASTNQTSMYLCAGGTVVGTKNIQYFGAGTRLSVL.